This T cell receptor beta chain was captured in a study of T cell responses to AZD1222 COVID-19 vaccine. Study results and limitations: Two doses of AZD1222 preceded a rise in Spike-specific TCR breadth and depth. Dominant at 160-218 and 743-854, vaccine-associated CD4 TCRs also spanned spike. Nearly half of spike-specific TCRs reportedly go after variant regions that carry no mutations. Among the donors, most were white British and more were female, and clonal diversity was possibly underestimated.

The CDR3 consists of 12 residues. Deletions cut 2 bases from V and 5 bases from J, with 7 bases between. Per the germline V gene, CDR1 is SGDLS and CDR2 is YYNGEE. In the case of this clone: Its target is not known.

Profiling relied on immunoSEQ multiplex PCR, and the TCRdb table lists in-frame clones only, not all of them. This sample has 180,000 or so clones, with around 90% found just once. The source is an adult who received the AZD1222 COVID-19 vaccine. The V call is TRBV9, the J call TRBJ2-5; no reliable D call. Material: peripheral blood, obtained 28 days after the second AZD1222 dose. The CDR3 protein is CASSVSQETQYF. As DNA, the CDR3 is TGTGCCAGCAGCGTGAGTCAGGAGACCCAGTACTTC.